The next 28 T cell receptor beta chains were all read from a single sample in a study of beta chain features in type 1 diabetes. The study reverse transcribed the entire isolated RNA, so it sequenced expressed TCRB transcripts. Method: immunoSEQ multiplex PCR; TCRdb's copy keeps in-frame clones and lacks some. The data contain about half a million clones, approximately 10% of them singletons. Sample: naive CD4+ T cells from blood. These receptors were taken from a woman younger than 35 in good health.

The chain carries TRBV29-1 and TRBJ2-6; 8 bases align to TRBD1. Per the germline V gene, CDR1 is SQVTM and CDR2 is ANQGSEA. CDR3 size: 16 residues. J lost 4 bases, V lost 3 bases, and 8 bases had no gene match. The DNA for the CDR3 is TGCAGCGTTGAGGCCCAGGGGGCGTTCGGGGCCAACGTCCTGACTTTC. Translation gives CSVEAQGAFGANVLTF.

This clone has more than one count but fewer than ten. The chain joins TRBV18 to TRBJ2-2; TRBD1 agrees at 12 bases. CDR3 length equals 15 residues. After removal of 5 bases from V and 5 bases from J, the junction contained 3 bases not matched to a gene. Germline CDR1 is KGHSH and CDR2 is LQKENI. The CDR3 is CASSSGQGATGELFF. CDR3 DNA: TGTGCCAGCTCATCGGGACAGGGGGCGACCGGGGAGCTGTTTTTT.

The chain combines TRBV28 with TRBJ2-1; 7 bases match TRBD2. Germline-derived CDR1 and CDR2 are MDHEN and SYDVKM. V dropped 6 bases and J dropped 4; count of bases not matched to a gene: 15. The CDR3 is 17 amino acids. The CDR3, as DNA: TGTGCCAGCAGCCCCTATGGGCGAGCGGGGCTATACAATGAGCAGTTCTTC. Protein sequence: CASSPYGRAGLYNEQFF.

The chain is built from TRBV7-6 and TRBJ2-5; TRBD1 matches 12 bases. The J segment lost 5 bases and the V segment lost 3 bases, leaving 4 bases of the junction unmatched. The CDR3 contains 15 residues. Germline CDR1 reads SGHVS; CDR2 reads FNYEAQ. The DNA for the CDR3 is TGTGCCAGCAGCTTCAGGGACAGGGGGCAGGAGACCCAGTACTTC. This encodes CASSFRDRGQETQYF.

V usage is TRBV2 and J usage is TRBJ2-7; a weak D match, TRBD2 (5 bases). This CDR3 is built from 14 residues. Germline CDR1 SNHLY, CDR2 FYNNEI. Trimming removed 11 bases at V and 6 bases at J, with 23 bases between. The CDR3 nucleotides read TGTGCCTCCGGACCTGGAGGTAGGCCCGGCGAGCAGTACTTC. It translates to CASGPGGRPGEQYF. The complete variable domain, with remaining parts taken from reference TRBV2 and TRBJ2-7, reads EPEVTQTPSHQVTQMGQEVILRCVPISNHLYFYWYRQILGQKVEFLVSFYNNEISEKSEIFDDQFSVERPDGSNFTLKIRSTKLEDSAMYFCASGPGGRPGEQYFGPGTRLTVT.

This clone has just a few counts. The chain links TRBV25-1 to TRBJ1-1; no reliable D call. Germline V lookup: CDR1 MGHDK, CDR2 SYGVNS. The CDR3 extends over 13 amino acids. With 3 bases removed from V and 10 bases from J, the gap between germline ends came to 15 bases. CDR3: CASSDNRFLGAFF. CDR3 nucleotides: TGTGCCAGCAGTGATAACCGCTTTCTGGGAGCTTTCTTT. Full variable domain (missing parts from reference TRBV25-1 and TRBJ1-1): EADIYQTPRYLVIGTGKKITLECSQTMGHDKMYWYQQDPGMELHLIHYSYGVNSTEKGDLSSESTVSRIRTEHFPLTLESARPSHTSQYLCASSDNRFLGAFFGQGTRLTVV.

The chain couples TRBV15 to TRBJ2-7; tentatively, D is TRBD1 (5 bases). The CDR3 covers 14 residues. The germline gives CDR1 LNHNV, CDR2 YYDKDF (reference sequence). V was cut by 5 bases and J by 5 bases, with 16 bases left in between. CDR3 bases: TGTGCCACCAGCCGCGGTAGGGGATTTAACGAGCAGTACGTC. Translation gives CATSRGRGFNEQYV.

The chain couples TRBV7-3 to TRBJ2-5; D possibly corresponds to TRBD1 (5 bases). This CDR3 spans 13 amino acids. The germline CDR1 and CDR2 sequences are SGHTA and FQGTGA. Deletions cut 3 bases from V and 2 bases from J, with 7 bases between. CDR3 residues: CASSFKGQETQYF. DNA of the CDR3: TGTGCCAGCAGCTTTAAGGGGCAAGAGACCCAGTACTTC.

Here the CDR3 reads CASTGGDEQFF. As DNA, the CDR3 is TGTGCCAGCACCGGGGGAGATGAGCAGTTCTTC. The chain uses TRBV6-6 and TRBJ2-1; perhaps TRBD2 as D (6 bases). Germline CDR1 and CDR2: MNHNY and SVGAGI (reference sequence). This CDR3 has 11 residues. The V end was cut by 7 bases, the J end by 8 bases, with 9 bases between.

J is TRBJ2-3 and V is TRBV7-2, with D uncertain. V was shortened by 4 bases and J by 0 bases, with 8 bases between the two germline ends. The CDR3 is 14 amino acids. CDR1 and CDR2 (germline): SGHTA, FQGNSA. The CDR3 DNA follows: TGTGCCAGCAGCTCCGAGAGTAGCACAGATACGCAGTATTTT. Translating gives CASSSESSTDTQYF. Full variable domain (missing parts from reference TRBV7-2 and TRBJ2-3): GAGVSQSPSNKVTEKGKDVELRCDPISGHTALYWYRQSLGQGLEFLIYFQGNSAPDKSGLPSDRFSAERTGGSVSTLTIQRTQQEDSAVYLCASSSESSTDTQYFGPGTRLTVL.

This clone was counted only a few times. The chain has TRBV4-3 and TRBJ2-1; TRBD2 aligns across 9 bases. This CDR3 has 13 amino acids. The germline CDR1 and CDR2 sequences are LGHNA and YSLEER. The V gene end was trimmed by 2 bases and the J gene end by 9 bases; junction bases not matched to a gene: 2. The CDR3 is CASSQLAGTEQFF. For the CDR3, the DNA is TGCGCCAGCAGCCAACTAGCGGGAACTGAGCAGTTCTTC.

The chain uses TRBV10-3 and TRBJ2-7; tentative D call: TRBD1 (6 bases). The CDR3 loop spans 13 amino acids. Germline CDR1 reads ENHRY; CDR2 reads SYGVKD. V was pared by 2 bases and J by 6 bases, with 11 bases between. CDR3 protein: CAISERQESEQYV. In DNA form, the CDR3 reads TGTGCCATCAGTGAGAGACAGGAGAGCGAGCAGTACGTC.

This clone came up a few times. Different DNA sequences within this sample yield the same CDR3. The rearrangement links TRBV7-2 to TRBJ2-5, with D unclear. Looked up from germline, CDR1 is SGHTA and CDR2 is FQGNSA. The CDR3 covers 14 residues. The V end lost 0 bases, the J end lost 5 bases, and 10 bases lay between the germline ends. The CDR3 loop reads CASSLAGKQETQYF. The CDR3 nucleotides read TGTGCCAGCAGCTTAGCCGGCAAACAGGAGACCCAGTACTTC.

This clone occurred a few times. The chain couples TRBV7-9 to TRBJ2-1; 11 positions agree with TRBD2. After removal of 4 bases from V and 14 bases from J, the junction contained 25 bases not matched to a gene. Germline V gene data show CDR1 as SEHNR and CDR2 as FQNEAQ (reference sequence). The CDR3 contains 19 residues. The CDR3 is CASSSRNLPPSGRLSKEFF. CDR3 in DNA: TGTGCCAGCAGCTCCCGGAACCTCCCCCCTAGCGGGAGGCTTTCTAAGGAGTTCTTC.

The CDR3 sequence is CARELKLGEQYV. The CDR3 nucleotides read TGTGCCAGGGAACTTAAATTGGGGGAGCAGTACGTC. V is TRBV21-1 and J is TRBJ2-7. TRBV21-1 is designated a pseudogene. The CDR3 has 12 amino acids.

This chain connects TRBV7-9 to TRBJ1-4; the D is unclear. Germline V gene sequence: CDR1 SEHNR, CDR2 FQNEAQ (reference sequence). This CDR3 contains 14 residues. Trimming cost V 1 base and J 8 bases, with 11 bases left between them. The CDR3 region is CASSLVGAGEKLFF. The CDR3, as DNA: TGTGCCAGCAGCTTAGTGGGCGCTGGGGAAAAACTGTTTTTT.

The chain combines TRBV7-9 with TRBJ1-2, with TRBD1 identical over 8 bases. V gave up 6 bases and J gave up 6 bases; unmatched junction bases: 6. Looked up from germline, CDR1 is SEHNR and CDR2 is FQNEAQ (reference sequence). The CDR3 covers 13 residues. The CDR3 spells CASRSDRVNGYTF. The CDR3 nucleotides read TGTGCCAGCAGGTCGGACAGGGTTAATGGCTACACCTTC.

In nucleotides, the CDR3 is TGCAGCGTTCTCGTAGACGCAGACACCGGGGAGCTGTTTTTT. It is translated as CSVLVDADTGELFF. The chain combines TRBV29-1 with TRBJ2-2; D is undetermined. With 5 bases removed from V and 3 bases from J, the gap between germline ends came to 13 bases. CDR1 is SQVTM and CDR2 is ANQGSEA in the germline V gene. The CDR3 runs to 14 residues.

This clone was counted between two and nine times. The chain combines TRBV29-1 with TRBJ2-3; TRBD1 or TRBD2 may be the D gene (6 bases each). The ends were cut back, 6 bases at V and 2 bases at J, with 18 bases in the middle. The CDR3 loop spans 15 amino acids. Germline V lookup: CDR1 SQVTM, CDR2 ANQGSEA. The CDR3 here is CSVQWGAANTDTQYF. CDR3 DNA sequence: TGCAGCGTGCAATGGGGGGCTGCCAACACAGATACGCAGTATTTT.

The DNA of the CDR3 is TGTGCCAGCAGTCTCAGACAGGGGCCGAACACTGAAGCTTTCTTT. Translating gives CASSLRQGPNTEAFF. V gene TRBV7-9 combines with J gene TRBJ1-1, with 8 bases that match TRBD1. CDR3 length equals 15 residues. After removal of 6 bases from V and 1 base from J, the junction contained 7 bases not matched to a gene. Germline loops: CDR1 SEHNR, CDR2 FQNEAQ (reference sequence). Drawing the rest from reference TRBV7-9 and TRBJ1-1, the complete variable domain is DTGVSQNPRHKITKRGQNVTFRCDPISEHNRLYWYRQTLGQGPEFLTYFQNEAQLEKSRLLSDRFSAERPKGSFSTLEIQRTEQGDSAMYLCASSLRQGPNTEAFFGQGTRLTVV.

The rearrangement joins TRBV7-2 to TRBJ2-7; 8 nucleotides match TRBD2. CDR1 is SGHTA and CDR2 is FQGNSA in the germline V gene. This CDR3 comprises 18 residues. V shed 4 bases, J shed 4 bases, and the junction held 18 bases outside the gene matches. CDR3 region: CASSSMVGGESGSYEQYF. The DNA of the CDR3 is TGTGCCAGCAGCTCCATGGTGGGTGGGGAGAGCGGGAGTTACGAGCAGTACTTC.

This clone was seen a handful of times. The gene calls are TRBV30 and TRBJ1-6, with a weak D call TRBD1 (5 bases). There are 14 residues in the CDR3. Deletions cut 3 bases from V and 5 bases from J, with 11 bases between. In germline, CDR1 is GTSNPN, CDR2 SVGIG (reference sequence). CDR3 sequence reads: CAWSRQSDNSPLHF. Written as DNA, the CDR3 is TGTGCCTGGAGCCGACAGAGCGATAATTCACCCCTCCACTTT.

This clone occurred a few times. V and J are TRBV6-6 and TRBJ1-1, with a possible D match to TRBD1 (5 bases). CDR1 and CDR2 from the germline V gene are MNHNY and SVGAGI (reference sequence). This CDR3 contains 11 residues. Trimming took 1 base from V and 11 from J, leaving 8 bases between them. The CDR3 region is CASSYWRGAFF. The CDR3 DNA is TGTGCCAGCAGTTACTGGCGGGGGGCTTTCTTT.

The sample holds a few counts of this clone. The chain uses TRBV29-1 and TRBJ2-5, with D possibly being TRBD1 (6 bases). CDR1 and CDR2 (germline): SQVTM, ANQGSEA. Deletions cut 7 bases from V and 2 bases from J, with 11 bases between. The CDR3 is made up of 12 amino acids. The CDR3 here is CSANRAQETQYF. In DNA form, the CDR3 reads TGCAGCGCCAACAGGGCTCAAGAGACCCAGTACTTC.

CDR3 residues: CASSQLPWRRQSRNSPLHF. The CDR3 DNA follows: TGTGCCAGCAGCCAACTACCCTGGAGGAGGCAGTCGAGGAATTCACCCCTCCACTTT. This chain uses TRBV14 with TRBJ1-6; unclear D gene. CDR1 and CDR2 (germline): SGHDN, FVKESK. The V end lost 2 bases, the J end lost 7 bases, and 24 bases lay between the germline ends. CDR3 length: 19 amino acids.

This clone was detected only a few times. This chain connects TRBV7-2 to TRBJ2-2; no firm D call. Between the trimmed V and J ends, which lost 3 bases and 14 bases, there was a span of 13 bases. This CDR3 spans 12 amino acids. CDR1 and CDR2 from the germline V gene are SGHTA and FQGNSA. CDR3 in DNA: TGTGCCAGCAGCTTCTTTGGGAAGGAACTGTTTTTT. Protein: CASSFFGKELFF.

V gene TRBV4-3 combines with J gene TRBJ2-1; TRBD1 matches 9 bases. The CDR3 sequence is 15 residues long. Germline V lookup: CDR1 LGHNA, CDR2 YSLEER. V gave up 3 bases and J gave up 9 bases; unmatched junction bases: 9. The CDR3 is CASSHSGTGQSEQFF. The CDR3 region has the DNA TGCGCCAGCAGCCACTCCGGGACAGGGCAAAGTGAGCAGTTCTTC.

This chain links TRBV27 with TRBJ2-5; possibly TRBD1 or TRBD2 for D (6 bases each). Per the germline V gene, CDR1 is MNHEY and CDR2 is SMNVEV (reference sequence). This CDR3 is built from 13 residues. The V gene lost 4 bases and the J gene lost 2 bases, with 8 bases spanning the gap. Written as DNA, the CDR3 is TGTGCCAGCAGTTGGAGGGGGCAAGAGACCCAGTACTTC. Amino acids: CASSWRGQETQYF.